This T cell receptor (beta chain) was found in a study of blood T cells in healthy people across ages. Background on the study: Through template switching, about one barcoded beta molecule was captured per two T cells, as measured in model experiments.

This clonotype appeared a few times. Its antigen is not identified. V gave up 2 bases and J gave up 5 bases; unmatched junction bases: 4. CDR3 length equals 14 residues. CDR1 and CDR2 (germline): MNHNY, SVGAGI (reference sequence). Study results and caveats: In the absence of known donor CMV status, changes in expanded clonotypes were possibly confounded. Higher diversity and more naive CD4+ cells were features of long-lived donors, compared to aged donors.

The use of a sample-barcoded 5' primer and a J-beta primer mix characterized a second PCR of roughly 6 to 11 cycles. TCRdb reprocessed the 5' RACE reads via MiXCR and lists one record per CDR3 protein. The sample contains 790,000 or so distinct CDR3 sequences, 46% of which appear only once. The sample consisted of blood. The sequence derives from an elderly man in good health. The rearrangement links TRBV6-6 to TRBJ2-7; 9 bases map to TRBD1. This chain's CDR3 is CASSYRTGDHEQYF. CDR3 DNA: TGTGCCAGCAGTTACCGGACAGGGGATCACGAGCAGTACTTC.